A selection of T cell receptor beta chains follows, all from one sample in a study of blood T cells in healthy people across ages. TCRdb ran MiXCR on the 5' RACE reads and lists one entry per CDR3 protein. The table includes just over 800,000 distinct CDR3 sequences, around two thirds detected once. The specimen was blood. Receptors were obtained from a man under 40 in good health. CDR3s include the opening cysteine and the closing phenylalanine or tryptophan. D genes are given only for firm matches. Part of the rows lack a size; the others show once, few, many or a class for expanded clones.

j_call: TRBJ1-5; v_call: TRBV4-2; d_call: NA; clone_size: NA; cdr3_aa: CASSQDSHSNQPQHF; cdr3_nt: TGTGCCAGCAGCCAAGACAGCCATAGCAATCAGCCCCAGCATTTT
j_call: TRBJ2-1; v_call: TRBV12-3/TRBV12-4; d_call: NA; clone_size: many; cdr3_aa: CASSLAGVYNEQFF; cdr3_nt: TGTGCCAGCAGTTTAGCGGGAGTGTACAATGAGCAGTTCTTC
j_call: TRBJ1-4; v_call: TRBV4-2; d_call: NA; clone_size: NA; cdr3_aa: CASSPQAEEKLFF; cdr3_nt: TGTGCCAGCAGCCCTCAGGCGGAAGAAAAACTGTTTTTT
j_call: TRBJ2-5; v_call: TRBV20-1; d_call: TRBD1; clone_size: few; cdr3_aa: CSARDQTGSLKTQYF; cdr3_nt: TGCAGTGCTAGAGATCAGACAGGGAGTTTGAAGACCCAGTACTTC
j_call: TRBJ1-2; v_call: TRBV9; d_call: TRBD1; clone_size: NA; cdr3_aa: CASSVEGAHFYGYTF; cdr3_nt: TGTGCCAGCAGCGTAGAGGGGGCGCATTTCTATGGCTACACCTTC
j_call: TRBJ2-7; v_call: TRBV28; d_call: NA; clone_size: once; cdr3_aa: CASQDSQSSYEQYF; cdr3_nt: TGTGCCAGCCAAGACAGCCAAAGTTCCTACGAGCAGTACTTC
j_call: TRBJ2-3; v_call: TRBV5-1; d_call: NA; clone_size: once; cdr3_aa: CASSQGESHRTDTQYF; cdr3_nt: TGCGCCAGCAGCCAAGGGGAGAGCCATCGCACAGATACGCAGTATTTT
j_call: TRBJ2-5; v_call: TRBV20-1; d_call: NA; clone_size: NA; cdr3_aa: CSARDPQQTQYF; cdr3_nt: TGCAGTGCTAGAGATCCCCAGCAGACCCAGTACTTC
j_call: TRBJ2-7; v_call: TRBV20-1; d_call: NA; clone_size: NA; cdr3_aa: CSAEPPYNEQYF; cdr3_nt: TGCAGTGCTGAGCCACCCTACAATGAGCAGTACTTC
j_call: TRBJ2-7; v_call: TRBV9; d_call: NA; clone_size: NA; cdr3_aa: CASSVVDDPYEQYF; cdr3_nt: TGTGCCAGCAGCGTAGTGGATGATCCCTACGAGCAGTACTTC
j_call: TRBJ2-6; v_call: TRBV4-2; d_call: NA; clone_size: few; cdr3_aa: CASSEEVVVSGANVLTF; cdr3_nt: TGTGCCAGCAGTGAGGAGGTAGTAGTCTCTGGGGCCAACGTCCTGACTTTC
j_call: TRBJ2-1; v_call: TRBV6-2/TRBV6-3; d_call: NA; clone_size: NA; cdr3_aa: CASSYSRYNEQFF; cdr3_nt: TGTGCCAGCAGTTACTCCAGGTACAATGAGCAGTTCTTC
j_call: TRBJ2-7; v_call: TRBV7-2; d_call: NA; clone_size: NA; cdr3_aa: CASSFFMGKTIYEQYF; cdr3_nt: TGTGCCAGCAGCTTTTTCATGGGTAAAACCATTTACGAGCAGTACTTC
j_call: TRBJ2-5; v_call: TRBV11-2; d_call: TRBD2; clone_size: once; cdr3_aa: CASSQGLAGGWDQETQYF; cdr3_nt: TGTGCCAGCAGCCAGGGACTAGCGGGGGGCTGGGACCAAGAGACCCAGTACTTC
j_call: TRBJ2-1; v_call: TRBV9; d_call: NA; clone_size: NA; cdr3_aa: CASSVAGTNEQFF; cdr3_nt: TGTGCCAGCAGCGTAGCGGGCACCAATGAGCAGTTCTTC
j_call: TRBJ2-7; v_call: TRBV13; d_call: NA; clone_size: NA; cdr3_aa: CASSAQATEQYF; cdr3_nt: TGTGCCAGCAGCGCTCAGGCGACCGAGCAGTACTTC
j_call: TRBJ2-1; v_call: TRBV5-5; d_call: NA; clone_size: few; cdr3_aa: CASSLGQINEQFF; cdr3_nt: TGTGCCAGCAGCTTGGGACAGATCAATGAGCAGTTCTTC
j_call: TRBJ2-7; v_call: TRBV9; d_call: NA; clone_size: NA; cdr3_aa: CASSVGGTSRGEQYF; cdr3_nt: TGTGCCAGCAGCGTAGGGGGCACGTCCCGAGGCGAGCAGTACTTC
j_call: TRBJ1-5; v_call: TRBV3-1; d_call: NA; clone_size: NA; cdr3_aa: CASSPGTNQPQHF; cdr3_nt: TGTGCCAGCAGCCCCGGGACCAATCAGCCCCAGCATTTT
j_call: TRBJ2-3; v_call: TRBV13; d_call: TRBD1; clone_size: NA; cdr3_aa: CASSEPGTGVPDTQYF; cdr3_nt: TGTGCCAGCAGCGAGCCCGGGACAGGGGTACCAGATACGCAGTATTTT
j_call: TRBJ2-1; v_call: TRBV28; d_call: TRBD2; clone_size: NA; cdr3_aa: CASTVTSPYNEQFF; cdr3_nt: TGTGCCAGCACCGTGACTAGCCCCTACAATGAGCAGTTCTTC
j_call: TRBJ2-6; v_call: TRBV7-3; d_call: NA; clone_size: NA; cdr3_aa: CASSSKGGPGANVLTF; cdr3_nt: TGTGCCAGCAGCTCAAAGGGGGGCCCTGGGGCCAACGTCCTGACTTTC
j_call: TRBJ1-6; v_call: TRBV2; d_call: NA; clone_size: NA; cdr3_aa: CASREIGSPLHF; cdr3_nt: TGTGCCAGCAGGGAAATTGGTTCACCCCTCCACTTT
j_call: TRBJ2-5; v_call: TRBV20-1; d_call: NA; clone_size: NA; cdr3_aa: CSARAARDSPETQYF; cdr3_nt: TGCAGTGCTAGAGCTGCCCGGGACTCCCCAGAGACCCAGTACTTC
j_call: TRBJ2-1; v_call: TRBV6-5; d_call: NA; clone_size: NA; cdr3_aa: CASSPNRVNEQFF; cdr3_nt: TGTGCCAGCAGTCCGAACAGGGTCAATGAGCAGTTCTTC
j_call: TRBJ2-5; v_call: TRBV2; d_call: TRBD2; clone_size: NA; cdr3_aa: CASSEARTSGGSQETQYF; cdr3_nt: TGTGCCAGCAGTGAAGCGAGGACTAGCGGGGGAAGCCAAGAGACCCAGTACTTC
j_call: TRBJ2-7; v_call: TRBV6-5; d_call: NA; clone_size: NA; cdr3_aa: CASRRHYEQYF; cdr3_nt: TGTGCCAGCAGAAGACACTACGAGCAGTACTTC
j_call: TRBJ2-1; v_call: TRBV7-2; d_call: TRBD2; clone_size: NA; cdr3_aa: CASAWTSGQETQFF; cdr3_nt: TGTGCCAGCGCATGGACTAGCGGACAAGAGACCCAGTTCTTC
j_call: TRBJ1-2; v_call: TRBV6-6; d_call: NA; clone_size: NA; cdr3_aa: CASSPASRYGYTF; cdr3_nt: TGTGCCAGCAGTCCCGCCAGCCGCTATGGCTACACCTTC